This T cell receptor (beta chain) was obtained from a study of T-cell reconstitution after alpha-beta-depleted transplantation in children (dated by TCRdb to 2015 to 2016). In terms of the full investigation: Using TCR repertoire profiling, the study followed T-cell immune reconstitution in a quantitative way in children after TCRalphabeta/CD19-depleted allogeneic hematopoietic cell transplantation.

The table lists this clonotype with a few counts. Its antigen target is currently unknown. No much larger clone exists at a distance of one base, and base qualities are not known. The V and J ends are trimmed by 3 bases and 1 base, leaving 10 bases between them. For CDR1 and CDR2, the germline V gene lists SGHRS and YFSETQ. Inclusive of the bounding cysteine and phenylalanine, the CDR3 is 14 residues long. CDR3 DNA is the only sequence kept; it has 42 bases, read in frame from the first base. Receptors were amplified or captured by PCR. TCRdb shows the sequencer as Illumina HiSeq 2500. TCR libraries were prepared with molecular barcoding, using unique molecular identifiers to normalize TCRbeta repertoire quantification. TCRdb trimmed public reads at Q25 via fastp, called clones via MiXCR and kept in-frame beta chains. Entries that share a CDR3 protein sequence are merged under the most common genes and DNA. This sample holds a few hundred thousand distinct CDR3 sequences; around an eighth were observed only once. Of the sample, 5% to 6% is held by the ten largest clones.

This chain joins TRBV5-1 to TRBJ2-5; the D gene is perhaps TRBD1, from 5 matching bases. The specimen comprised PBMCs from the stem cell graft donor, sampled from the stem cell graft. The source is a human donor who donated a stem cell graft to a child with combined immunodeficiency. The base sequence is TGCGCCAGCAGCTCGACGACAGCCCAAGAGACCCAGTACTTC. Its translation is CASSSTTAQETQYF.